These 14 T cell receptor beta chains were sequenced from one sample in a study of naive and memory T cell subsets. Treatment here: skin biopsy from saline-injected control site (resident skin T cells). Input was about 1 to 1,100 ng of DNase-treated total RNA without cell sorting. Four PCR rounds used nested alpha and beta constant region primers plus the SP2 primer. TCRdb re-called the UMI-ligation and nested PCR reads through MiXCR, storing one row per CDR3 protein. The data hold 2,200 or so distinct CDR3 sequences, with 3.5% to 5% observed a single time. Material: skin, obtained from a saline injection site in the skin. Receptors originate from an adult in good health.

This clonotype is termed medium-sized. The V gene is TRBV5-5, the J gene TRBJ2-7; D unresolved. Trimming took off 0 bases at V and 0 bases at J, with 10 bases between the two ends. The CDR3 contains 15 residues. The germline CDR1 and CDR2 sequences are SGHKS and YYEKEE (reference sequence). CDR3 sequence: CASSLAGVNSYEQYF. The CDR3 DNA is TGTGCCAGCAGCTTGGCAGGAGTGAACTCCTACGAGCAGTACTTC.

This clonotype is termed medium-sized (0.01 to 0.1%). The chain employs TRBV11-2 and TRBJ2-4; 8 bases agree with TRBD2. The CDR3 consists of 15 residues. Germline CDR1 reads SGHAT; CDR2 reads FQNNGV. J lost 7 bases, V lost 8 bases, and 13 bases had no gene match. The chain's CDR3 is CASCLGDGTSNIQYF. DNA of the CDR3: TGTGCCAGCTGCCTAGGTGACGGGACTAGTAACATTCAGTACTTC. The full variable domain, rest sourced from reference TRBV11-2 and TRBJ2-4, is EAGVAQSPRYKIIEKRQSVAFWCNPISGHATLYWYQQILGQGPKLLIQFQNNGVVDDSQLPKDRFSAERLKGVDSTLKIQPAKLEDSAVYLCASCLGDGTSNIQYFGAGTRLSVL.

This clonotype was observed at least ten times. V is TRBV10-3 and J is TRBJ2-5; maybe TRBD1 (6 bases). The CDR3 loop spans 14 amino acids. V dropped 4 bases and J dropped 5 bases, with 14 bases sitting between them. The germline CDR1 and CDR2 sequences are ENHRY and SYGVKD. CDR3 DNA: TGTGCCATCAGTGGGACAGCCACTGGGGAGACCCAGTACTTC. Its translation is CAISGTATGETQYF.

This clonotype is medium-sized (0.01 to 0.1%) by share. The chain carries TRBV30 and TRBJ1-2; 9 nucleotides align to TRBD1. The CDR3 sequence is 13 residues long. Trimming took 3 bases from V and 4 from J; bases not matched to a gene: 3. The V gene's germline CDR1 is GTSNPN and CDR2 SVGIG (reference sequence). The CDR3 spells CAWRQTGGYGYTF. In DNA, the CDR3 is TGTGCCTGGAGGCAGACAGGGGGCTATGGCTACACCTTC. Variable domain in full (rest from reference TRBV30 and TRBJ1-2): SQTIHQWPATLVQPVGSPLSLECTVEGTSNPNLYWYRQAAGRGLQLLFYSVGIGQISSEVPQNLSASRPQDRQFILSSKKLLLSDSGFYLCAWRQTGGYGYTFGSGTRLTVV.

Relative to its sample, this clonotype is medium-sized. The chain employs TRBV2 and TRBJ2-3; 9 nucleotides match TRBD2. Germline V gene lookup returns CDR1 SNHLY and CDR2 FYNNEI. The CDR3 is made up of 15 amino acids. The J segment lost 1 base and the V segment lost 3 bases, leaving 2 bases of the junction unmatched. Here the CDR3 reads CASSERTSGTDTQYF. CDR3 DNA sequence: TGTGCCAGCAGTGAGAGGACTAGCGGCACAGATACGCAGTATTTT.

This clonotype showed up many times. The rearrangement uses TRBV19 and TRBJ2-5; D not certain. Trimming removed 8 bases at V and 0 bases at J, with 4 bases between. The CDR3 spans 11 residues. Germline V gives CDR1 LNHDA, CDR2 SQIVND (reference sequence). Here the CDR3 reads CASRNQETQYF. In nucleotides, the CDR3 is TGTGCCAGTCGGAACCAAGAGACCCAGTACTTC.

This clonotype counts as medium-sized (0.01 to 0.1%). J is TRBJ2-5 and V is TRBV4-3; 8 bases agree with TRBD1. The ends lost 0 bases at V and 2 bases at J; junction bases unmatched: 5. CDR1 and CDR2 from the germline V gene are LGHNA and YSLEER. The CDR3 length is 16 residues. CDR3 in amino acids: CASSQDLYRGQETQYF. CDR3 in DNA: TGCGCCAGCAGCCAAGATCTCTACAGGGGGCAAGAGACCCAGTACTTC.

This clonotype is termed medium-sized. J is TRBJ2-1 and V is TRBV6-5; perhaps TRBD2 as D (6 bases). Trimming cost V 10 bases and J 9 bases, with 16 bases left between them. The germline gives CDR1 MNHEY, CDR2 SVGAGI. The CDR3 extends over 12 amino acids. In nucleotides, the CDR3 is TGTGCCACCGGTACCTGGGGAGGTGAGCAGTTCTTC. The encoded protein is CATGTWGGEQFF.

By sample fraction, this clonotype is medium-sized. The chain joins TRBV27 to TRBJ2-3, with unresolved D. The CDR3 extends over 18 amino acids. Trimming left V 8 bases short and J 4 bases short, with 28 bases between. Germline CDR1 reads MNHEY; CDR2 reads SMNVEV (reference sequence). The CDR3 loop is CASVGSPGGRVQPDTQYF. The CDR3 DNA reads TGTGCCAGCGTTGGGTCTCCGGGTGGTCGGGTTCAGCCAGATACGCAGTATTTT.

Many counts were recorded for this clonotype. The rearrangement uses TRBV7-7 and TRBJ1-1; 7 bases fit TRBD1. Germline loops: CDR1 SSHAT, CDR2 FNYEAQ (reference sequence). The CDR3 runs 14 residues. Germline trimming cut 5 bases from V and 1 base from J; bases unmatched to any gene: 4. CDR3 bases: TGTGCCAGCAGCCCCGGGACAGCGAACACTGAAGCTTTCTTT. Its protein product is CASSPGTANTEAFF.

This clonotype is deemed medium-sized. The rearrangement uses TRBV3-1 and TRBJ1-2; D gene ambiguous. Germline values: CDR1 LGHDT, CDR2 YNNKEL (reference sequence). Trimming removed 5 bases at V and 4 bases at J, with 17 bases between. The CDR3 runs 15 residues. CDR3 protein: CASSLTESSIYGYTF. The CDR3 bases are TGTGCCAGCAGCTTGACCGAGAGTTCGATCTATGGCTACACCTTC.

By sample share, this clonotype is medium-sized. This chain connects TRBV20-1 to TRBJ1-1; D possibly corresponds to TRBD1 (5 bases). The CDR3 consists of 15 residues. Germline V gene lookup returns CDR1 DFQATT and CDR2 SNEGSKA (reference sequence). V was clipped by 0 bases and J by 3 bases, with 14 bases between them. As DNA, the CDR3 is TGCAGTGCTAGAGATGATTTGAGGGGTGACACTGAAGCTTTCTTT. Protein: CSARDDLRGDTEAFF.

In this sample, this clonotype is large. The chain has TRBV6-2 or TRBV6-3 and TRBJ2-7, with 8 positions matching TRBD2. V lost 5 bases to trimming and J lost 2 bases; unmatched junction nucleotides: 5. Germline CDR1 is MNHEY and CDR2 is SVGEGT. The CDR3 has 14 residues. CDR3 residues: CASSRGGSAYEQYF. The DNA of the CDR3 is TGTGCCAGCAGTCGCGGGGGGTCGGCCTACGAGCAGTACTTC.

This clonotype was seen a handful of times. The V and J genes are TRBV10-2 and TRBJ2-3, with 8 nucleotides matching TRBD2. This CDR3 has 19 amino acids. Per the germline V gene, CDR1 is WSHSY and CDR2 is SAAADI. V lost 3 bases, J lost 4 bases, and 18 bases stayed unmatched. The CDR3 DNA is TGCGCCAGCAGTGAAAGGTTTCGCGGGGGGATAGCTAGCCCAGATACGCAGTATTTT. Translation gives CASSERFRGGIASPDTQYF.